This record looks at one T cell receptor beta chain sequence and its context. TCRdb's copy holds only in-frame clones and misses some; the assay was immunoSEQ multiplex PCR. The sample lists around 60,000 clones, 80% occurring once. This sample was taken from a study of blood T cell repertoires in COVID-19. Background on the study: The study drew acute and convalescent COVID-19 samples from the United States, Italy and Spain.

The germline gives CDR1 SGHRS, CDR2 YFSETQ. V lost 2 bases, J lost 3 bases, and 7 bases stayed unmatched. CDR3 length: 15 amino acids. Seattle patient enrollment occurred during active infection, with longitudinal follow-up thereafter. This receptor was identified in a young man with COVID-19, enrolled during active disease. The rearrangement uses TRBV5-1 and TRBJ1-2; 7 positions match TRBD1. The sample taken for sequencing was peripheral blood. CDR3: CASSLSGQRDYGYTF. The CDR3 DNA reads as TGCGCCAGCAGCTTATCGGGACAGCGTGACTATGGCTACACCTTC.